These 3 T cell receptor beta chains were all obtained from the same sample, sequenced in a study of blood T cell repertoires in COVID-19. Generated by immunoSEQ multiplex PCR, the TCRdb table keeps only in-frame clones and is missing some. The table has 280,000 or so clones, 75% to 90% seen once. Source material: PBMCs or T cells enriched from blood (not recorded which). The receptors come from a woman between 50 and 59 years old who had recovered from COVID-19.

The chain joins TRBV18 to TRBJ2-3, with TRBD1 matching 8 bases. This CDR3 has 14 residues. Trimming removed 8 bases from V and 1 base from J; junction bases left unmatched: 5. Germline V gives CDR1 KGHSH, CDR2 LQKENI. The CDR3 DNA reads TGTGCCAGCCGACAGGGACAGGGCACAGATACGCAGTATTTT. This encodes CASRQGQGTDTQYF.

The chain uses TRBV2 and TRBJ1-1, with a tentative D call TRBD1 (5 bases). The CDR3 is 12 amino acids. Germline V gene data show CDR1 as SNHLY and CDR2 as FYNNEI. The V end was cut by 7 bases, the J end by 7 bases, with 13 bases between. This chain's CDR3 is CASTGGGDEAFF. The DNA of the CDR3 is TGTGCCAGCACCGGGGGAGGAGATGAAGCTTTCTTT.

The chain joins TRBV15 to TRBJ1-2, with TRBD1 as a possible D gene (5 bases). The V end lost 1 base, the J end lost 4 bases, and 10 bases lay between the germline ends. Germline V gives CDR1 LNHNV, CDR2 YYDKDF (reference sequence). CDR3 length equals 14 residues. Written as DNA, the CDR3 is TGTGCCACCAGCAGAGTGCGGGACGGCTATGGCTACACCTTC. Its translation is CATSRVRDGYGYTF.